A single sample gave rise to the 13 T cell receptor beta chains below, sequenced in a study of breast tumors, draining lymph nodes, adjacent tissues. One entry per CDR3 protein results from TCRdb running MiXCR on the multiplex PCR reads. Of about 180,000 distinct CDR3 sequences in the sample, approximately 33% were seen once. Samples came from axillary lymph nodes draining the breast cancer. The specimen sequenced was axillary lymph node tissue. The receptors originated from a female donor with breast cancer. Some clones in this sample may be carry-over from other donors' samples.

As to this clonotype: The junction differs from germline at one of its ends, possibly a read error. The rearrangement links TRBV29-1 to TRBJ2-2; 9 bases agree with TRBD2. The CDR3 is made up of 14 amino acids. Germline loops: CDR1 SQVTM, CDR2 ANQGSEA. The chain's CDR3 is CGVLAGANTEELFF. The CDR3 bases are TGCGGCGTTTTAGCGGGAGCGAACACCGAGGAGCTGTTTTTT.

The table lists this clonotype with many counts. The chain links TRBV5-8 to TRBJ1-3; no firm D call. Germline lookup yields CDR1 SGHTS and CDR2 YDEGEE. Trimming took 0 bases from V and 9 from J, leaving 13 bases between them. This CDR3 has 14 residues. CDR3 region: CASSLASRNPTIYF. In nucleotides, the CDR3 is TGTGCCAGCAGCTTGGCATCCCGAAATCCCACCATATATTTT.

In the case of this clonotype: A much more abundant neighbour one base away suggests this may be a read error. The chain links TRBV27 to TRBJ1-2, with 8 bases fitting TRBD1. The CDR3 length is 13 residues. Germline CDR1 is MNHEY and CDR2 is SMNVEV (reference sequence). For the CDR3, the DNA is TGTACCAGCTGTTGCAGGGGGCAGGATGGCTACACCTTC. As protein: CTSCCRGQDGYTF.

A few counts support this clonotype. The genes are TRBV3-1 and TRBJ2-1; 7 bases fit TRBD2. Germline CDR1 LGHDT, CDR2 YNNKEL (reference sequence). The length of the CDR3 is 15 residues. V lost 2 bases to trimming and J lost 5 bases; unmatched junction nucleotides: 6. CDR3 sequence (DNA): TGTGCCAGCAGCCAATGGGGGGGGGAAAACAATGAGCAGTTCTTC. Translation: CASSQWGGENNEQFF.

This clonotype was seen at least ten times. The chain has TRBV6-6 and TRBJ2-1; TRBD1 matches 11 bases. The germline V gene has CDR1 MNHNY and CDR2 SVGAGI (reference sequence). The J segment lost 7 bases and the V segment lost 0 bases, leaving 5 bases of the junction unmatched. The CDR3 loop spans 16 amino acids. The CDR3 sequence is CASSYSMGQGDNEQFF. The CDR3 DNA follows: TGTGCCAGCAGTTACTCCATGGGACAGGGGGATAATGAGCAGTTCTTC.

This clonotype was seen only a few times. This sequence may be a read error, since a much larger clone differs from it by one base. CDR3 amino acids: CASSEISGTSGYDEQFF. The CDR3 DNA reads as TGCGCCAGCAGCGAAATCTCCGGGACTAGCGGCTACGATGAGCAGTTCTTC. The chain employs TRBV5-1 and TRBJ2-1; 11 bases line up with TRBD2. This CDR3 has 17 residues. The germline V gene has CDR1 SGHRS and CDR2 YFSETQ. Using reference TRBV5-1 and TRBJ2-1 for the parts outside the CDR3, the full variable domain is KAGVTQTPRYLIKTRGQQVTLSCSPISGHRSVSWYQQTPGQGLQFLFEYFSETQRNKGNFPGRFSGRQFSNSRSEMNVSTLELGDSALYLCASSEISGTSGYDEQFFGPGTRLTVL.

Many counts were recorded for this clonotype. The chain joins TRBV24-1 to TRBJ2-2; D uncertain. This CDR3 comprises 15 residues. The germline CDR1 and CDR2 sequences are KGHDR and SFDVKD. The V end was cut by 5 bases, the J end by 2 bases, with 11 bases between. Here the CDR3 reads CATSGGTANTGELFF. The CDR3 DNA follows: TGTGCCACCAGTGGTGGTACCGCCAACACCGGGGAGCTGTTTTTT.

This clonotype came up many times. The V and J genes are TRBV4-1 and TRBJ2-7; maybe TRBD2 (7 bases). CDR1 and CDR2 from the germline V gene are MGHRA and YSYEKL. V was trimmed by 2 bases and J by 3 bases, leaving 17 bases between them. This CDR3 is built from 16 residues. The CDR3 DNA sequence: TGCGCCAGCAGCCAACCTAAAACAGGGAGGGGCTACGAGCAGTACTTC. Protein sequence: CASSQPKTGRGYEQYF.

A note on this clonotype: This may be a read error: a much more frequent sequence differs by one nucleotide. The rearrangement joins TRBV27 to TRBJ2-2; D call uncertain. CDR1 is MNHEY, CDR2 SMNVEV, per germline (reference sequence). The CDR3 covers 15 residues. V gave up 6 bases and J gave up 0 bases, with 11 bases separating them. The CDR3 spells CASRCPGPNTGELFF. CDR3 sequence (DNA): TGTGCCAGCAGGTGTCCAGGACCGAACACCGGGGAGCTGTTTTTT.

This clonotype was picked up many times. The chain joins TRBV6-5 to TRBJ1-5; 10 bases match TRBD1. There are 18 residues in the CDR3. Germline V gene sequence: CDR1 MNHEY, CDR2 SVGAGI. The V segment lost 2 bases and the J segment 6 bases; nucleotides outside the gene matches: 13. The CDR3 nucleotides are TGTGCCAGCAGTTACACGGGTCCGGGACAGGGGTCTCGTCAGCCCCAGCATTTT. It is translated as CASSYTGPGQGSRQPQHF.

This clonotype was seen many times. This rearrangement joins TRBV9 to TRBJ2-7; D uncertain. The germline V gene has CDR1 SGDLS and CDR2 YYNGEE. V was trimmed by 4 bases and J by 0 bases, leaving 11 bases between them. CDR3 length equals 14 residues. CDR3 protein: CASSSRLSSYEQYF. The CDR3 bases are TGTGCCAGCAGCTCTCGCCTGAGCTCCTACGAGCAGTACTTC.

The rearrangement uses TRBV12-3 or TRBV12-4 and TRBJ2-3, with 8 bases identical to TRBD1. This CDR3 is 15 amino acids long. The V and J ends lost 7 bases and 1 base, in that order; junction bases with no gene match: 7. The CDR3 sequence is CASTYSTGGTDTQYF. CDR3 bases: TGTGCCAGCACATACTCGACAGGGGGCACAGATACGCAGTATTTT.

This clonotype was observed many times. The rearrangement uses TRBV28 and TRBJ1-2; no clear D. Looked up from germline, CDR1 is MDHEN and CDR2 is SYDVKM. The CDR3 contains 13 residues. Trimming took off 1 base at V and 3 bases at J, with 6 bases between the two ends. CDR3 in amino acids: CASSLYSDYGYTF. The CDR3 nucleotides read TGTGCCAGCAGTTTATACAGTGACTATGGCTACACCTTC.